These T cell receptor beta chains were read from a single sample in a study of OX40 agonist ivuxolimab in advanced cancers. Method: immunoSEQ multiplex PCR; TCRdb's copy keeps in-frame clones and lacks some. Of around 70,000 clones listed, 84% are singletons. The material sequenced was CD4+ or CD8+ T cells sorted from blood, taken in a trial of the OX40 agonist ivuxolimab. These receptors were taken from an adult with an advanced solid tumor such as melanoma, head and neck, liver or kidney cancer. CDR3s include the opening cysteine and the closing phenylalanine or tryptophan. D genes are given only for firm matches. Clone size is not always given. Where it is, it says once, few, many or a class for expanded clones.

j_gene: TRBJ2-4
v_gene: TRBV19
abundance: -
d_gene: TRBD1
CDR3nt: TGTGCCAGTACCAACCCGGGACAGAAAAACATTCAGTACTTC
CDR3aa: CASTNPGQKNIQYF

j_gene: TRBJ2-1
v_gene: TRBV10-2
abundance: few
d_gene: -
CDR3nt: TGCGCCAGCGGTTTAGGGGGGATCAATGAGCAGTTCTTC
CDR3aa: CASGLGGINEQFF

j_gene: TRBJ1-5
v_gene: TRBV7-3
abundance: -
d_gene: -
CDR3nt: TGTGCCAGCAGCTTAAAGGGCTACAATCAGCCCCAGCATTTT
CDR3aa: CASSLKGYNQPQHF

j_gene: TRBJ2-7
v_gene: TRBV28
abundance: -
d_gene: TRBD1
CDR3nt: TGTGCCAGCAGTTATCTCCCGGGACAGGGGGGAGAGCAGTACTTC
CDR3aa: CASSYLPGQGGEQYF

j_gene: TRBJ2-3
v_gene: TRBV18
abundance: -
d_gene: -
CDR3nt: TGTGCCAGCTCACCACCAAGGGAGAGCACAGATACGCAGTATTTT
CDR3aa: CASSPPRESTDTQYF

j_gene: TRBJ1-6
v_gene: TRBV11-3
abundance: once
d_gene: -
CDR3nt: TGTGCCAGCAGCTTAGCCTCCGGGCCGTTCAATTCACCCCTCCACTTT
CDR3aa: CASSLASGPFNSPLHF

j_gene: TRBJ2-5
v_gene: TRBV13
abundance: -
d_gene: -
CDR3nt: TGTGCCAGCAGCTTAGGCCTCAGGAAAGAGACCCAGTACTTC
CDR3aa: CASSLGLRKETQYF

j_gene: TRBJ2-7
v_gene: TRBV27
abundance: -
d_gene: TRBD1
CDR3nt: TGTGCCAGCAGCCCGTTTGTGGGACAGGGGCCTACTGAGCAGTACTTC
CDR3aa: CASSPFVGQGPTEQYF

j_gene: TRBJ2-7
v_gene: TRBV11-2
abundance: -
d_gene: -
CDR3nt: TGTGCCAGCAGCTTAGTACCAGGGTACCACGAGCAGTACTTC
CDR3aa: CASSLVPGYHEQYF

j_gene: TRBJ2-1
v_gene: TRBV7-2
abundance: -
d_gene: -
CDR3nt: TGTGCCAGCAGATCGGGGGCTTACTACAATGAGCAGTTCTTC
CDR3aa: CASRSGAYYNEQFF

j_gene: TRBJ1-6
v_gene: TRBV4-2
abundance: -
d_gene: -
CDR3nt: TGTGCCAGCAGCCAAGTGGGGGATAATTCACCCCTCCACTTT
CDR3aa: CASSQVGDNSPLHF

j_gene: TRBJ1-6
v_gene: TRBV6-5
abundance: -
d_gene: -
CDR3nt: TGTGCCAGCAGTTTCCTGGACAGCGATTCACCCCTCCACTTT
CDR3aa: CASSFLDSDSPLHF

j_gene: TRBJ1-1
v_gene: TRBV11-3
abundance: -
d_gene: -
CDR3nt: TGTGCCAGCAGGTCCTGGGGGGAGAGCACTGAAGCTTTCTTT
CDR3aa: CASRSWGESTEAFF

j_gene: TRBJ1-5
v_gene: TRBV19
abundance: -
d_gene: TRBD1
CDR3nt: TGTGCCAGTAGGGACAGGGCGGGGAATCAGCCCCAGCATTTT
CDR3aa: CASRDRAGNQPQHF

j_gene: TRBJ1-5
v_gene: TRBV2
abundance: medium-sized
d_gene: TRBD1
CDR3nt: TGTGCCAGCAGCGACCGGGACAGAAATCAGCCCCAGCATTTT
CDR3aa: CASSDRDRNQPQHF

j_gene: TRBJ2-5
v_gene: TRBV5-1
abundance: -
d_gene: -
CDR3nt: TGCGCCAGCAGCCCCCGGGCCATCAGTCAAGAGACCCAGTACTTC
CDR3aa: CASSPRAISQETQYF

j_gene: TRBJ1-3
v_gene: TRBV2
abundance: -
d_gene: TRBD1
CDR3nt: TGTGCCAGCGGGCGAACAGGGGGTGCCACTGGAAACACCATATATTTT
CDR3aa: CASGRTGGATGNTIYF

j_gene: TRBJ2-5
v_gene: TRBV4-2
abundance: -
d_gene: -
CDR3nt: TGTGCCAGCAGCCAAGGTCCCGAGACCCAGTACTTC
CDR3aa: CASSQGPETQYF

j_gene: TRBJ2-1
v_gene: TRBV27
abundance: -
d_gene: -
CDR3nt: TGTGCCAGCAGTTTTTCCATGGGGCTAGAATACGGTGAGCAGTTCTTC
CDR3aa: CASSFSMGLEYGEQFF